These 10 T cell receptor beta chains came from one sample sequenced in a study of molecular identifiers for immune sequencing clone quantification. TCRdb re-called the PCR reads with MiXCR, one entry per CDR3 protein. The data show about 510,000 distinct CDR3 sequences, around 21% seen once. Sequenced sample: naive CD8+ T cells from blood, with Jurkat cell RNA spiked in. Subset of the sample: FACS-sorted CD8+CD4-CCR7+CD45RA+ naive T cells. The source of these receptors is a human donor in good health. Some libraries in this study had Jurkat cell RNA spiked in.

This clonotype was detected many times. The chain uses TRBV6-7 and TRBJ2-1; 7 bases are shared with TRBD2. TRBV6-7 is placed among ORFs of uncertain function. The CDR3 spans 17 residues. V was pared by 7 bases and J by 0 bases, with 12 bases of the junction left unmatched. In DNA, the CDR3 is TGTGCCAGCACCCTAACGGAGCGGGGACTCTCCTACAATGAGCAGTTCTTC. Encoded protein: CASTLTERGLSYNEQFF.

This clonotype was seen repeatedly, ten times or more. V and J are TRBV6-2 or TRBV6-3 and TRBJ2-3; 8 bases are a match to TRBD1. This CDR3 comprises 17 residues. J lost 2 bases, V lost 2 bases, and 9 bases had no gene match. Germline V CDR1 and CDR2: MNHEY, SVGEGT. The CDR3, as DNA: TGTGCCAGCAGTTACCATCCAGACAGGGGAGACACAGATACGCAGTATTTT. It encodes CASSYHPDRGDTDTQYF.

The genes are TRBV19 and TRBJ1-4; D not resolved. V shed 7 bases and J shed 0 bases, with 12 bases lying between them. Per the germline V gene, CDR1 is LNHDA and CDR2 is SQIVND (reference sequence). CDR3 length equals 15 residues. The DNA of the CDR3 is TGTGCCAGTATAAGGAAACAAGCAACTAATGAAAAACTGTTTTTT. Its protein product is CASIRKQATNEKLFF.

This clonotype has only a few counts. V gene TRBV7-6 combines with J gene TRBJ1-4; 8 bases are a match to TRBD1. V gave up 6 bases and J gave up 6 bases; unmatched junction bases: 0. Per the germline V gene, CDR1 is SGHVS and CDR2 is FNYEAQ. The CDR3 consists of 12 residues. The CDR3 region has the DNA TGTGCCAGCAGGACAGGGGATGAAAAACTGTTTTTT. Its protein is CASRTGDEKLFF.

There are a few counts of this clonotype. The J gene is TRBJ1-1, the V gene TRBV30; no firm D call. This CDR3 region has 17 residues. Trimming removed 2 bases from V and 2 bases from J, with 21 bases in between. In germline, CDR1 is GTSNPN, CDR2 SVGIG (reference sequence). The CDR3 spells CAWSSNPAYAFNTEAFF. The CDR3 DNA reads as TGTGCCTGGAGTTCCAATCCGGCCTATGCATTCAACACTGAAGCTTTCTTT.

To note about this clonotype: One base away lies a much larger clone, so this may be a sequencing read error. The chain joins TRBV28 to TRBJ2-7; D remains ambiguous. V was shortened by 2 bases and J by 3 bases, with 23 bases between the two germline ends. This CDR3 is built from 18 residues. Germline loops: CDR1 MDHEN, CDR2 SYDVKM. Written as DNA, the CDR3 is TGTGCCAGCAGTTTAGGAGCAGGTCGGTACTTGGGGTACTACGAGCAGTACTTC. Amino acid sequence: CASSLGAGRYLGYYEQYF. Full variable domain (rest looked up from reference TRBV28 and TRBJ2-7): DVKVTQSSRYLVKRTGEKVFLECVQDMDHENMFWYRQDPGLGLRLIYFSYDVKMKEKGDIPEGYSVSREKKERFSLILESASTNQTSMYLCASSLGAGRYLGYYEQYFGPGTRLTVT.

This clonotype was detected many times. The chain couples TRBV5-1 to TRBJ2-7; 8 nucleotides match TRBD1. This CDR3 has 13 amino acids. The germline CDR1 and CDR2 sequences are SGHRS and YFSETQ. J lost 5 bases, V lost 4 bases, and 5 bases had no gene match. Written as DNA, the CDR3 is TGCGCCAGCAGCATAGGACAGGGCCACGAGCAGTACTTC. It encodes CASSIGQGHEQYF.

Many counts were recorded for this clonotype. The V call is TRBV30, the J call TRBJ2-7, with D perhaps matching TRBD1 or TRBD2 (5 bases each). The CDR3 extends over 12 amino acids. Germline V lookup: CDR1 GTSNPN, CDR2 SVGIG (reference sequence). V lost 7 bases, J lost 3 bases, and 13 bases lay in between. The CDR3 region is CAFRDAYYEQYF. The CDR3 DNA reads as TGTGCCTTCCGGGACGCTTACTACGAGCAGTACTTC.

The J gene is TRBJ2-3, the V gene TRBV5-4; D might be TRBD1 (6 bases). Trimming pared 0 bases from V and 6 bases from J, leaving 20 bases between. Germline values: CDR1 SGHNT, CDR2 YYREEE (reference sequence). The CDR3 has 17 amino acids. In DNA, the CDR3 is TGTGCCAGCAGCTTGGTGGGTGGGGGCCCCCCACCGGATACGCAGTATTTT. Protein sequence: CASSLVGGGPPPDTQYF.

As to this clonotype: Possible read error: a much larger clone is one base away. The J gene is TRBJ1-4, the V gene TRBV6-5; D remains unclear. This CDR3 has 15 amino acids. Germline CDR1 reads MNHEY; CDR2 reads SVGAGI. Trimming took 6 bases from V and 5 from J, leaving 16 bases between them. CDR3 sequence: CASSSRTGPNEKLFF. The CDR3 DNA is TGTGCCAGCAGCTCGAGGACGGGTCCCAATGAAAAACTGTTTTTT.